These 29 T cell receptor beta chains originate from one sample sequenced in a study of blood T cell repertoires in COVID-19. Using immunoSEQ multiplex PCR, the repertoire was profiled, and TCRdb retains in-frame clones only, with some absent. The table has approximately 150,000 clones, 70% to 90% seen once. Sequenced input: PBMCs or T cells enriched from blood (not recorded which). Receptors originate from a woman aged 35 to 49 who had recovered from COVID-19.

The chain combines TRBV5-1 with TRBJ1-1; D possibly corresponds to TRBD1 (6 bases). Germline-derived CDR1 and CDR2 are SGHRS and YFSETQ. The CDR3 spans 13 residues. Trimming shortened V by 0 bases and J by 7 bases, and 10 bases separated the two germline ends. In DNA form, the CDR3 reads TGCGCCAGCAGCTTGGCCGGGACAAATGAAGCTTTCTTT. Amino acids: CASSLAGTNEAFF.

The J gene is TRBJ2-7, the V gene TRBV6-6, with TRBD2 identical over 12 bases. Germline V gene lookup returns CDR1 MNHNY and CDR2 SVGAGI (reference sequence). Trimming removed 5 bases from V and 3 bases from J; junction bases left unmatched: 8. CDR3 size: 16 residues. CDR3 protein: CASSRLAGDTSYEQYF. DNA for the CDR3: TGTGCCAGCAGTAGACTAGCGGGGGATACCAGCTACGAGCAGTACTTC.

The rearrangement joins TRBV19 to TRBJ1-5, with 8 bases that match TRBD1. V was pared by 6 bases and J by 2 bases, with 12 bases of the junction left unmatched. This CDR3 is 17 amino acids long. Germline CDR1 reads LNHDA; CDR2 reads SQIVND (reference sequence). DNA of the CDR3: TGTGCCAGTAGGACACCGCGAGGGACAGGAGGCAATCAGCCCCAGCATTTT. It codes for CASRTPRGTGGNQPQHF.

The chain has TRBV9 and TRBJ2-5; 10 bases are shared with TRBD1. The CDR3 has 15 residues. V lost 6 bases and J lost 3; bases outside the gene matches: 8. Germline lookup yields CDR1 SGDLS and CDR2 YYNGEE. The DNA for the CDR3 is TGTGCCAGCACCCACGATGGACAGGGGGAAGAGACCCAGTACTTC. This translates into CASTHDGQGEETQYF.

The chain combines TRBV4-1 with TRBJ2-5; D possibly corresponds to TRBD2 (6 bases). Trimming took off 4 bases at V and 5 bases at J, with 17 bases between the two ends. The CDR3 spans 15 residues. The V gene's germline CDR1 is MGHRA and CDR2 YSYEKL. The CDR3 spells CASSPYYGGYETQYF. CDR3 sequence (DNA): TGCGCCAGCAGCCCCTATTATGGGGGGTATGAGACCCAGTACTTC.

V is TRBV7-8 and J is TRBJ2-7; 9 positions agree with TRBD1. This CDR3 is 13 amino acids long. V shed 1 base and J 13 bases; nucleotides not matched to a gene: 8. CDR1 is SGHVS, CDR2 FQNEAQ, per germline. The CDR3 bases are TGTGCCAGCAGCTTAGAGTCAGGACAGGGGCCTTACTTC. Its translation is CASSLESGQGPYF.

The chain recombines TRBV5-4 with TRBJ2-5; TRBD1 aligns across 9 bases. V lost 4 bases, J lost 4 bases, and 5 bases stayed unmatched. From germline, CDR1 is SGHNT and CDR2 YYREEE (reference sequence). The CDR3 sequence is 14 residues long. CDR3 in DNA: TGTGCCAGCAGCCGGGACAGGGCGGGAGAGACCCAGTACTTC. Its translation is CASSRDRAGETQYF.

The V and J genes are TRBV7-9 and TRBJ2-2; D gene uncertain. The CDR3 is made up of 15 amino acids. Per germline, CDR1 SEHNR and CDR2 FQNEAQ (reference sequence). V gave up 2 bases and J gave up 1 base, with 8 bases separating them. As DNA, the CDR3 is TGTGCCAGCAGCTTACTAGAGAGGAACACCGGGGAGCTGTTTTTT. This encodes CASSLLERNTGELFF.

V is TRBV6-4 and J is TRBJ2-2; 7 nucleotides align to TRBD2. The CDR3 length is 15 residues. V lost 2 bases and J lost 0; bases outside the gene matches: 0. The germline V gene encodes CDR1 MRHNA and CDR2 SNTAGT. In DNA, the CDR3 is TGTGCCAGCAGTGACGGACTAGCGAACACCGGGGAGCTGTTTTTT. Encoded protein: CASSDGLANTGELFF.

This clone was seen only once. V and J are TRBV2 and TRBJ2-1; weak D call: TRBD1 (6 bases). Germline CDR1 and CDR2: SNHLY and FYNNEI. V was clipped by 4 bases and J by 5 bases, with 9 bases between them. This CDR3 is built from 13 residues. This chain's CDR3 is CASSGYRDNEQFF. As DNA, the CDR3 is TGTGCCAGCAGTGGATACAGGGACAATGAGCAGTTCTTC.

J is TRBJ1-2 and V is TRBV4-1; TRBD1 agrees at 9 bases. Trimming cost V 6 bases and J 0 bases; bases outside gene matches: 11. CDR3 length: 17 amino acids. The germline V gene encodes CDR1 MGHRA and CDR2 YSYEKL. This CDR3 is CASRSPGQGVANYGYTF. CDR3 bases: TGCGCCAGCAGATCACCGGGACAGGGCGTAGCTAACTATGGCTACACCTTC.

The chain couples TRBV4-1 to TRBJ2-7; TRBD1 agrees at 9 bases. This CDR3 has 15 amino acids. Per germline, CDR1 MGHRA and CDR2 YSYEKL. Unmatched junction bases numbered 3, after V lost 3 bases and J lost 0 bases. The CDR3 coding sequence is TGCGCCAGCAGCCATCCGACAGGGGGCTCCTACGAGCAGTACTTC. It yields the protein CASSHPTGGSYEQYF.

The chain joins TRBV27 to TRBJ1-1; no clear D. V was clipped by 7 bases and J by 0 bases, with 6 bases between them. CDR1 is MNHEY, CDR2 SMNVEV, per germline (reference sequence). CDR3 length: 12 residues. The CDR3: CASMGMNTEAFF. Written as DNA, the CDR3 is TGTGCCAGCATGGGCATGAACACTGAAGCTTTCTTT.

The CDR3 spells CASSEGPALEGYTF. DNA of the CDR3: TGTGCCAGCAGTGAAGGCCCGGCCTTGGAGGGCTACACCTTC. V gene TRBV6-1 combines with J gene TRBJ1-2; D remains ambiguous. V lost 1 base and J 8 bases, leaving 14 bases between the germline ends. CDR1 and CDR2 from the germline V gene are MNHNS and SASEGT. This CDR3 spans 14 amino acids.

The genes are TRBV25-1 and TRBJ2-3; 8 bases align to TRBD1. This CDR3 has 13 amino acids. V dropped 8 bases and J dropped 2; count of bases not matched to a gene: 3. Germline V gene sequence: CDR1 MGHDK, CDR2 SYGVNS. CDR3 sequence reads: CASLDRVTDTQYF. CDR3 coding DNA: TGTGCCAGCCTGGACAGGGTCACAGATACGCAGTATTTT.

The V and J genes are TRBV3-1 (or the pseudogene TRBV3-2) and TRBJ2-2, with D tentatively TRBD1 (6 bases). Germline V CDR1 and CDR2: LGHDT, YNNKEL (reference sequence). V shed 8 bases and J shed 1 base, with 14 bases lying between them. The CDR3 contains 15 residues. CDR3: CASRSGTQNTGELFF. The CDR3 coding sequence is TGTGCCAGCCGTTCCGGGACACAGAACACCGGGGAGCTGTTTTTT.

The rearrangement links TRBV11-2 to TRBJ1-2; D gene uncertain. Trimming left V 6 bases short and J 5 bases short, with 13 bases between. CDR3 length equals 13 residues. The germline gives CDR1 SGHAT, CDR2 FQNNGV. The CDR3 DNA is TGTGCCAGCAGTCTAACAGCAAAATATGGCTACACCTTC. Its translation: CASSLTAKYGYTF.

The chain recombines TRBV5-6 with TRBJ1-5; no definite D call. CDR3 length: 16 amino acids. V lost 0 bases, J lost 4 bases, and 14 bases lay in between. From germline, CDR1 is SGHDT and CDR2 YYEEEE. CDR3 in amino acids: CASSLEGGRGNQPQHF. CDR3 coding DNA: TGTGCCAGCAGCTTGGAGGGAGGACGGGGAAATCAGCCCCAGCATTTT.

This chain joins TRBV4-1 and TRBJ1-4; D may be TRBD1 (5 bases). This CDR3 comprises 16 residues. Trimming removed 1 base from V and 3 bases from J, with 12 bases in between. Germline CDR1 is MGHRA and CDR2 is YSYEKL. This CDR3 is CASSQAVRVANEKLFF. The CDR3 nucleotides read TGCGCCAGCAGCCAAGCCGTCAGGGTGGCTAATGAAAAACTGTTTTTT.

This clone was counted a few times. The chain has TRBV3-1 (or the pseudogene TRBV3-2) and TRBJ1-1, with D maybe TRBD1 (6 bases). The V end was cut by 3 bases, the J end by 1 base, with 9 bases between. CDR1 and CDR2 from the germline V gene are LGHDT and YNNKEL (reference sequence). The CDR3 consists of 14 residues. In nucleotides, the CDR3 is TGTGCCAGCAGCCATAGCAGGGGGAACACTGAAGCTTTCTTT. This gives the protein CASSHSRGNTEAFF.

In this sample, this clone turned up a few times. This chain connects TRBV5-1 to TRBJ2-1; 9 bases align to TRBD1. The CDR3 spans 15 residues. V gave up 2 bases and J gave up 6 bases; unmatched junction bases: 6. CDR1 SGHRS and CDR2 YFSETQ come from the germline V gene. The CDR3 loop is CASSFNPGQGNEQFF. In DNA form, the CDR3 reads TGCGCCAGCAGCTTTAACCCGGGACAGGGCAATGAGCAGTTCTTC.

The chain recombines TRBV19 with TRBJ2-1, with TRBD2 matching 11 bases. This CDR3 region has 15 residues. Germline CDR1 is LNHDA and CDR2 is SQIVND (reference sequence). J gave up 9 bases and V 5 bases, and 9 bases lay outside the gene matches. The CDR3 DNA sequence: TGTGCCAGTAGTCAGTTTCCTAGCGGGGGGATTGAGCAGTTCTTC. Translated: CASSQFPSGGIEQFF.

The chain couples TRBV5-1 to TRBJ1-6; D unresolved. The CDR3 covers 14 residues. V was pared by 0 bases and J by 9 bases, with 10 bases between. Germline assignment: CDR1 SGHRS and CDR2 YFSETQ. The CDR3 reads CASSLGGKSSPLHF. CDR3 sequence (DNA): TGCGCCAGCAGCTTGGGCGGGAAGAGTTCACCCCTCCACTTT.

The chain couples TRBV12-3 or TRBV12-4 to TRBJ2-3; TRBD2 might be the D (5 bases). This CDR3 comprises 13 residues. The V end lost 7 bases, the J end lost 5 bases, and 13 bases lay between the germline ends. The chain's CDR3 is CASTVYGRDTQYF. CDR3 sequence (DNA): TGTGCCAGCACAGTTTATGGGAGAGATACGCAGTATTTT.

J is TRBJ1-1 and V is TRBV5-1; 8 bases match TRBD1. J gave up 5 bases and V 0 bases, and 9 bases lay outside the gene matches. The germline gives CDR1 SGHRS, CDR2 YFSETQ. The CDR3 spans 16 residues. CDR3 residues: CASSLVSQGVGTEAFF. The CDR3 bases are TGCGCCAGCAGCTTGGTCTCACAGGGGGTGGGTACTGAAGCTTTCTTT.

The chain combines TRBV9 with TRBJ1-3, with TRBD1 matching 9 bases. The CDR3 covers 15 residues. After removal of 4 bases from V and 2 bases from J, the junction contained 4 bases not matched to a gene. Germline CDR1 SGDLS, CDR2 YYNGEE. This CDR3 is CASSSGQGAGNTIYF. CDR3 in DNA: TGTGCCAGCAGCTCGGGACAGGGCGCTGGAAACACCATATATTTT. Combining the CDR3 with reference TRBV9 and TRBJ1-3 gives the whole variable domain DSGVTQTPKHLITATGQRVTLRCSPRSGDLSVYWYQQSLDQGLQFLIQYYNGEERAKGNILERFSAQQFPDLHSELNLSSLELGDSALYFCASSSGQGAGNTIYFGEGSWLTVV.

J is TRBJ2-2 and V is TRBV9; D unresolved. Per germline, CDR1 SGDLS and CDR2 YYNGEE. CDR3 length equals 12 residues. The V end was cut by 2 bases, the J end by 4 bases, with 3 bases between. As DNA, the CDR3 is TGTGCCAGCAGCGTCGGCACCGGGGAGCTGTTTTTT. This sequence encodes CASSVGTGELFF.

Only one count was recorded for this clone. The chain links TRBV18 to TRBJ1-1, with D uncertain. The germline V gene encodes CDR1 KGHSH and CDR2 LQKENI. This CDR3 contains 14 residues. V gave up 2 bases and J gave up 3 bases, with 10 bases separating them. CDR3 in amino acids: CASSPRREDTEAFF. In DNA, the CDR3 is TGTGCCAGCTCACCAAGGAGGGAGGACACTGAAGCTTTCTTT.

The genes are TRBV11-2 and TRBJ2-2; D perhaps matches TRBD2 (6 bases). V was clipped by 0 bases and J by 5 bases, with 10 bases between them. CDR1 and CDR2 (germline): SGHAT, FQNNGV. The CDR3 totals 15 residues. The CDR3 region is CASSLEGGGTGELFF. CDR3 coding DNA: TGTGCCAGCAGCTTAGAGGGGGGAGGAACCGGGGAGCTGTTTTTT. The whole variable domain, remainder taken from reference TRBV11-2 and TRBJ2-2, is EAGVAQSPRYKIIEKRQSVAFWCNPISGHATLYWYQQILGQGPKLLIQFQNNGVVDDSQLPKDRFSAERLKGVDSTLKIQPAKLEDSAVYLCASSLEGGGTGELFFGEGSRLTVL.